The rows below give T cell receptor beta chains drawn from one sample of a study of blood T cell repertoires in COVID-19. TCRdb keeps only in-frame clones here, not all; method: immunoSEQ multiplex PCR. The table lists over 400,000 clones, roughly nine tenths of them singletons. The sequenced sample consisted of peripheral blood. These receptors were collected from a woman in her 50s with COVID-19, enrolled during active disease. CDR3s include the opening cysteine and the closing phenylalanine or tryptophan. The D gene is left open where the match is weak. A row's size may be missing; if present it is once, few, many or a size class.

j_call | clone_size | d_call | v_call | cdr3_aa | cdr3_nt
TRBJ1-1 | - | TRBD1 | TRBV14 | CASRNRGTEAFF | TGTGCCAGCAGAAACAGGGGGACTGAAGCTTTCTTT
TRBJ1-1 | - | - | TRBV6-1 | CASSDRYRNTEAFF | TGTGCCAGCAGTGACCGATACAGGAACACTGAAGCTTTCTTT
TRBJ1-6 | - | TRBD1 | TRBV5-1 | CASSSWTGDSPLHF | TGCGCCAGCAGCTCATGGACAGGAGATTCACCCCTCCACTTT
TRBJ1-4 | once | - | TRBV24-1 | CATSDPGANEKLFF | TGTGCCACCAGTGATCCGGGGGCTAATGAAAAACTGTTTTTT
TRBJ1-4 | once | - | TRBV30 | CAWSGIGATNEKLFF | TGTGCCTGGAGTGGAATAGGGGCGACTAATGAAAAACTGTTTTTT
TRBJ2-7 | - | - | TRBV18 | CASSFLRGEQYF | TGTGCCAGCTCATTCCTTCGGGGCGAGCAGTACTTC
TRBJ2-5 | few | - | TRBV5-5 | CASSLFLLETQYF | TGTGCCAGCAGCTTGTTTCTTTTGGAGACCCAGTACTTC
TRBJ1-3 | - | - | TRBV11-3 | CASNPRPSSIYF | TGTGCCAGCAACCCTAGACCGTCGTCCATATATTTT
TRBJ2-3 | - | TRBD2 | TRBV30 | CAWSPVGRGTDTQYF | TGTGCCTGGAGCCCCGTAGGGAGGGGCACAGATACGCAGTATTTT
TRBJ2-7 | - | - | TRBV5-1 | CASSLEGRSYEQYF | TGCGCCAGCAGCTTGGAAGGCAGGTCCTACGAGCAGTACTTC
TRBJ1-2 | - | - | TRBV10-3 | CAINPGLNYGYTF | TGTGCCATCAATCCGGGACTTAACTATGGCTACACCTTC
TRBJ2-5 | - | - | TRBV9 | CASSAPVGEETQYF | TGTGCCAGCAGCGCCCCGGTAGGGGAAGAGACCCAGTACTTC
TRBJ2-3 | - | - | TRBV12-3/TRBV12-4 | CASSLGGTQYF | TGTGCCAGCAGTCTCGGGGGTACGCAGTATTTT
TRBJ1-1 | - | - | TRBV19 | CASKARRGEAFF | TGTGCCAGTAAGGCCCGCCGCGGAGAAGCTTTCTTT
TRBJ2-1 | - | TRBD2 | TRBV24-1 | CATSRAGGQGNEQFF | TGTGCCACCAGTCGAGCGGGGGGGCAGGGCAATGAGCAGTTCTTC
TRBJ2-5 | - | TRBD1 | TRBV6-5 | CASSTGTGVVKTQYF | TGTGCCAGCAGTACCGGGACAGGGGTTGTGAAGACCCAGTACTTC
TRBJ2-1 | - | TRBD2 | TRBV13 | CASSLGWTSFNEQFF | TGTGCCAGCAGCTTAGGCTGGACTAGCTTCAATGAGCAGTTCTTC
TRBJ2-5 | - | TRBD2 | TRBV24-1 | CATSDQERGAPQETQYF | TGTGCCACCAGTGACCAAGAGCGGGGGGCCCCCCAAGAGACCCAGTACTTC
TRBJ2-2 | - | - | TRBV27 | CASRSLIQGNTGELFF | TGTGCCAGCAGATCACTTATACAGGGTAACACCGGGGAGCTGTTTTTT
TRBJ1-1 | - | - | TRBV5-5 | CASSTGATEAFF | TGTGCCAGCAGTACAGGAGCGACTGAAGCTTTCTTT
TRBJ1-5 | - | TRBD1 | TRBV29-1 | CSVGTGLEQGPQHF | TGCAGCGTTGGGACAGGCCTAGAGCAAGGGCCCCAGCATTTT
TRBJ2-1 | - | - | TRBV28 | CASSSTRGGNEQFF | TGTGCCAGCAGTTCGACAAGGGGGGGAAATGAGCAGTTCTTC
TRBJ2-1 | - | - | TRBV9 | CASSVGGSGLNEQFF | TGTGCCAGCAGCGTTGGAGGGTCGGGGCTCAATGAGCAGTTCTTC